The next 32 T cell receptor beta chains were all read from a single sample in a study of T cells after somatic rescue of genetic block. Produced via immunoSEQ multiplex PCR; TCRdb's table is partial and in-frame only. The sample includes approximately 78,000 clones, about nine tenths of them seen just once. Sequencing input: peripheral blood mononuclear cells (PBMCs). The receptor source for this set is a man aged 30-40 years.

This clone was observed once. The gene calls are TRBV7-9 and TRBJ2-2; D remains ambiguous. This CDR3 has 13 residues. Trimming took 5 bases from V and 6 from J, leaving 10 bases between them. The germline gives CDR1 SEHNR, CDR2 FQNEAQ (reference sequence). CDR3 in amino acids: CASSPRGPGELFF. CDR3 DNA: TGTGCCAGCAGCCCGCGTGGCCCCGGGGAGCTGTTTTTT. The variable domain in full, with the rest retrieved from reference TRBV7-9 and TRBJ2-2, is DTGVSQNPRHKITKRGQNVTFRCDPISEHNRLYWYRQTLGQGPEFLTYFQNEAQLEKSRLLSDRFSAERPKGSFSTLEIQRTEQGDSAMYLCASSPRGPGELFFGEGSRLTVL.

The chain is built from TRBV9 and TRBJ2-2; the match to TRBD2 covers 8 bases. V shed 4 bases and J 5 bases; nucleotides not matched to a gene: 10. Germline CDR1 SGDLS, CDR2 YYNGEE. This CDR3 has 16 residues. The CDR3 DNA is TGTGCCAGCAGCCGGGCTCCAGCGGGGGCAACCGGGGAGCTGTTTTTT. This translates into CASSRAPAGATGELFF.

J is TRBJ1-2 and V is TRBV5-1; 10 positions agree with TRBD1. The CDR3 sequence is 13 residues long. The ends lost 6 bases at V and 8 bases at J; junction bases unmatched: 7. Germline CDR1 and CDR2: SGHRS and YFSETQ. CDR3 in DNA: TGCGCCAGCACCCCCGGGACAGGGGACGGCTACACCTTC. Encoded protein: CASTPGTGDGYTF.

This chain connects TRBV6-1 to TRBJ2-1; 9 bases line up with TRBD1. J was trimmed by 4 bases and V by 2 bases; bases with no gene match: 3. From germline, CDR1 is MNHNS and CDR2 SASEGT. There are 15 residues in the CDR3. CDR3 nucleotides: TGTGCCAGCAGTGAACAGGGACAGGGTTACAATGAGCAGTTCTTC. It specifies CASSEQGQGYNEQFF.

This clone was seen just once. CDR3 DNA: TGTGCCAGCAGCCCCACGGGCGGGAGGGCCGGGGAGACCCAGTACTTC. Its translation: CASSPTGGRAGETQYF. The rearrangement uses TRBV6-6 and TRBJ2-5; 9 bases agree with TRBD2. This CDR3 is built from 16 residues. The germline V gene has CDR1 MNHNY and CDR2 SVGAGI (reference sequence). V was clipped by 6 bases and J by 5 bases; unmatched bases: 13.

The CDR3 spells CASSLVVGAYSYGYTF. CDR3 DNA: TGTGCCAGCAGCTTAGTAGTAGGAGCGTACTCCTATGGCTACACCTTC. V is TRBV13 and J is TRBJ1-2; D call uncertain. V was trimmed by 1 base and J by 4 bases, leaving 16 bases between them. Germline CDR1 PRHDT, CDR2 FYEKMQ (reference sequence). CDR3 length equals 16 residues.

Only a few counts were recorded for this clone. Other DNA sequences from this sample encode an identical CDR3 as well. The CDR3 loop reads CASSLDRETQYF. DNA of the CDR3: TGTGCCAGCAGCTTAGATAGGGAGACCCAGTACTTC. The gene calls are TRBV7-2 and TRBJ2-5; D gene ambiguous. Per the germline V gene, CDR1 is SGHTA and CDR2 is FQGNSA. Trimming left V 1 base short and J 5 bases short, with 5 bases between. This CDR3 has 12 residues.

The J gene is TRBJ2-5, the V gene TRBV19, with D hard to call. Germline V lookup: CDR1 LNHDA, CDR2 SQIVND (reference sequence). There are 15 residues in the CDR3. Trimming shortened V by 3 bases and J by 4 bases, and 15 bases separated the two germline ends. The CDR3 sequence: CASSMMRSVAETQYF. CDR3 DNA sequence: TGTGCCAGTAGTATGATGAGGAGTGTCGCAGAGACCCAGTACTTC.

The chain links TRBV5-1 to TRBJ2-3, with D maybe TRBD2 (6 bases). V was pared by 3 bases and J by 2 bases, with 10 bases between. The CDR3 runs to 14 residues. Looked up from germline, CDR1 is SGHRS and CDR2 is YFSETQ. CDR3 bases: TGCGCCAGCAGCTCGGCGGGGTTCACAGATACGCAGTATTTT. Its translation is CASSSAGFTDTQYF.

The chain couples TRBV12-5 to TRBJ2-3, with 8 bases matching TRBD1. CDR3 size: 16 residues. Germline loops: CDR1 LGHNT, CDR2 FRNRAP. The junction had 6 bases not matched to a gene; V was cut back by 2 bases and J by 2 bases. CDR3 sequence (DNA): TGTGCTAGTGGTTTGTCCCGGGACAGGTTCACAGATACGCAGTATTTT. The encoded protein is CASGLSRDRFTDTQYF.

The V gene is TRBV6-1, the J gene TRBJ2-2; TRBD1 matches 9 bases. Trimming took 6 bases from V and 0 from J; bases not matched to a gene: 2. From germline, CDR1 is MNHNS and CDR2 SASEGT. The CDR3 contains 15 residues. CDR3 DNA: TGTGCCAGCAGAAGGGACAGGGCGAACACCGGGGAGCTGTTTTTT. This codes for CASRRDRANTGELFF.

The gene calls are TRBV6-4 and TRBJ2-2; D not certain. The V end lost 10 bases, the J end lost 1 base, and 16 bases lay between the germline ends. The germline gives CDR1 MRHNA, CDR2 SNTAGT. The CDR3 is 15 amino acids. The CDR3 is CATRLATLNTGELFF. CDR3 nucleotides: TGTGCCACCCGGCTGGCCACCCTGAACACCGGGGAGCTGTTTTTT.

This chain links TRBV28 with TRBJ1-2; D is unclear. Germline CDR1 and CDR2: MDHEN and SYDVKM. V lost 3 bases, J lost 2 bases, and 13 bases lay in between. The length of the CDR3 is 15 residues. This chain's CDR3 is CASSLDARRNYGYTF. The CDR3 nucleotides are TGTGCCAGCAGTTTGGATGCCCGGAGGAACTATGGCTACACCTTC.

The rearrangement joins TRBV5-8 to TRBJ2-1; 9 bases are a match to TRBD2. CDR3 size: 15 residues. Germline V gene lookup returns CDR1 SGHTS and CDR2 YDEGEE. The ends lost 5 bases at V and 6 bases at J; junction bases unmatched: 9. CDR3 sequence (DNA): TGTGCCAGCAGTCTCTGGGCGGGGGGGACCAATGAGCAGTTCTTC. This translates into CASSLWAGGTNEQFF. The full variable domain, with the rest looked up from reference TRBV5-8 and TRBJ2-1, is EAGVTQSPTHLIKTRGQQATLRCSPISGHTSVYWYQQALGLGLQFLLWYDEGEERNRGNFPPRFSGRQFPNYSSELNVNALELEDSALYLCASSLWAGGTNEQFFGPGTRLTVL.

The rearrangement joins TRBV19 to TRBJ1-2, with 7 bases fitting TRBD1. CDR1 and CDR2 from the germline V gene are LNHDA and SQIVND (reference sequence). V lost 8 bases and J lost 0; bases outside the gene matches: 9. This CDR3 region has 15 residues. The CDR3 region has the DNA TGTGCCAGTCTCCGGGACAGCACGTCTAACTATGGCTACACCTTC. It translates to CASLRDSTSNYGYTF.

The chain carries TRBV11-2 and TRBJ2-5; possible D gene TRBD2, 6 bases. The CDR3 sequence is 14 residues long. The V end lost 4 bases, the J end lost 2 bases, and 11 bases lay between the germline ends. From germline, CDR1 is SGHAT and CDR2 FQNNGV. CDR3 in amino acids: CASSYWRGQETQYF. CDR3 DNA: TGTGCCAGCAGCTATTGGAGGGGACAAGAGACCCAGTACTTC.

This chain connects TRBV7-2 to TRBJ2-1; possibly TRBD1 for D (5 bases). Between the trimmed V and J ends, which lost 1 base and 6 bases, there was a span of 16 bases. The CDR3 is 16 residues long. CDR1 is SGHTA, CDR2 FQGNSA, per germline. Here the CDR3 reads CASSLESRVRGNEQFF. Written as DNA, the CDR3 is TGTGCCAGCAGCTTAGAGTCCCGGGTTAGGGGCAATGAGCAGTTCTTC.

The V gene is TRBV5-4, the J gene TRBJ2-7; 9 positions agree with TRBD2. Germline-derived CDR1 and CDR2 are SGHNT and YYREEE (reference sequence). V trimming: 2 bases; J trimming: 2 bases; junction bases outside the gene matches: 5. The CDR3 spans 15 residues. For the CDR3, the DNA is TGTGCCAGCAGCTTTGGTAGCGGGAGTGCCTACGAGCAGTACTTC. Translating it yields CASSFGSGSAYEQYF.

This chain links TRBV2 with TRBJ2-7, with 7 bases that match TRBD2. The CDR3 length is 15 residues. CDR1 and CDR2 (germline): SNHLY, FYNNEI. V shed 4 bases and J 6 bases; nucleotides not matched to a gene: 12. The CDR3 spells CASSALNSGSAEQYF. The CDR3 nucleotides are TGTGCCAGCAGTGCGCTGAATAGCGGGTCGGCCGAGCAGTACTTC.

The chain recombines TRBV6-1 with TRBJ2-3; D is uncertain. The CDR3 has 13 amino acids. Germline-derived CDR1 and CDR2 are MNHNS and SASEGT. Trimming removed 5 bases at V and 2 bases at J, with 8 bases between. CDR3 sequence (DNA): TGTGCCAGCAGTTCTGGTCTCACAGATACGCAGTATTTT. Residues: CASSSGLTDTQYF.

The V gene is TRBV7-9, the J gene TRBJ2-3; D might be TRBD1 or TRBD2, each matching 6 bases. This CDR3 is built from 18 residues. Trimming removed 4 bases from V and 0 bases from J, with 20 bases in between. The germline V gene has CDR1 SEHNR and CDR2 FQNEAQ (reference sequence). For the CDR3, the DNA is TGTGCCAGCAGCTATACCTCGTCGGGGGCGCGGAGCACAGATACGCAGTATTTT. Translating gives CASSYTSSGARSTDTQYF.

The rearrangement links TRBV5-5 to TRBJ2-3; 8 positions match TRBD1. The junction had 8 bases not matched to a gene; V was cut back by 4 bases and J by 4 bases. From germline, CDR1 is SGHKS and CDR2 YYEKEE (reference sequence). CDR3 length: 15 residues. Here the CDR3 DNA reads TGTGCCAGCAGCGCGTGGACAGGGATCGCAGATACGCAGTATTTT. Translating it yields CASSAWTGIADTQYF.

This clone was detected a few times. The chain recombines TRBV28 with TRBJ2-2, with TRBD2 matching over 8 bases. The CDR3 consists of 15 residues. Germline CDR1 is MDHEN and CDR2 is SYDVKM. With V trimmed by 11 bases and J by 7 bases, 15 bases remained unmatched. The CDR3 is CACHSPGTRNGELFF. As DNA, the CDR3 is TGTGCCTGTCATAGTCCCGGGACTAGGAACGGGGAGCTGTTTTTT.

The V and J genes are TRBV28 and TRBJ2-5; D might be TRBD1 (6 bases). Trimming left V 7 bases short and J 5 bases short, with 26 bases between. From germline, CDR1 is MDHEN and CDR2 SYDVKM. The CDR3 is made up of 17 amino acids. The CDR3 nucleotides are TGTGCCAGCAACCGCCTCACAGGGCCCCCCAGTTGGGAGACCCAGTACTTC. Amino acid sequence: CASNRLTGPPSWETQYF.

This clone was counted a single time. The V gene is TRBV5-6, the J gene TRBJ2-6, with 7 bases identical to TRBD2. Unmatched junction bases numbered 3, after V lost 0 bases and J lost 9 bases. The germline gives CDR1 SGHDT, CDR2 YYEEEE. The CDR3 extends over 14 amino acids. The DNA of the CDR3 is TGTGCCAGCAGCTTGGCGGGGGGTGGCAACGTCCTGACTTTC. Amino acid sequence: CASSLAGGGNVLTF.

This clone was picked up a small number of times. The chain employs TRBV4-2 and TRBJ1-6, with D hard to call. The V gene's germline CDR1 is LGHNA and CDR2 YNFKEQ. Trimming stripped 2 bases from V and 6 bases from J, with 8 bases between. The CDR3 loop spans 14 amino acids. The CDR3 DNA is TGTGCCAGCAGCCAACCGGACGGTAATTCACCCCTCCACTTT. Translation gives CASSQPDGNSPLHF.

The chain employs TRBV30 and TRBJ2-7; D may correspond to TRBD1 or TRBD2 (5 bases each). The CDR3 sequence is 14 residues long. Looked up from germline, CDR1 is GTSNPN and CDR2 is SVGIG (reference sequence). Trimming pared 5 bases from V and 7 bases from J, leaving 21 bases between. CDR3 sequence (DNA): TGTGCCTGGGGGACCGGGACGGGCATGGGGGAGCAGTACTTC. Translation gives CAWGTGTGMGEQYF.

The rearrangement links TRBV28 to TRBJ2-1; D remains unclear. The V end lost 6 bases, the J end lost 0 bases, and 6 bases lay between the germline ends. The CDR3 sequence is 13 residues long. Germline loops: CDR1 MDHEN, CDR2 SYDVKM. The CDR3 spells CASSEDSYNEQFF. Written as DNA, the CDR3 is TGTGCCAGCAGCGAGGACTCCTACAATGAGCAGTTCTTC.

The V call is TRBV14, the J call TRBJ2-1; D remains ambiguous. CDR3 size: 18 residues. Trimming pared 0 bases from V and 6 bases from J, leaving 21 bases between. Germline-derived CDR1 and CDR2 are SGHDN and FVKESK. The CDR3 coding sequence is TGTGCCAGCAGCCAAGAGGAAAGGGATTTAATGATCGGCAATGAGCAGTTCTTC. Its translation is CASSQEERDLMIGNEQFF.

The chain links TRBV5-6 to TRBJ2-2; 9 bases are a match to TRBD2. The CDR3 has 16 amino acids. Germline CDR1 and CDR2: SGHDT and YYEEEE. Losses at the gene ends were 0 bases for V and 4 bases for J; bases not matched to a gene: 4. The CDR3 here is CASSLGLADPTGELFF. The CDR3 DNA sequence: TGTGCCAGCAGCTTGGGACTAGCGGACCCCACCGGGGAGCTGTTTTTT.

The chain joins TRBV6-5 to TRBJ2-3, with 8 bases identical to TRBD1. Germline CDR1 is MNHEY and CDR2 is SVGAGI. J gave up 4 bases and V 3 bases, and 6 bases lay outside the gene matches. This CDR3 spans 15 amino acids. This CDR3 is CASSYGQGGADTQYF. CDR3 sequence (DNA): TGTGCCAGCAGTTATGGACAGGGAGGTGCAGATACGCAGTATTTT.

This clone was seen only a few times. The chain carries TRBV5-4 and TRBJ2-3; the D call may be TRBD1 or TRBD2 (6 bases each). Between the trimmed V and J ends, which lost 0 bases and 2 bases, there was a span of 10 bases. The CDR3 covers 15 residues. CDR1 and CDR2 from the germline V gene are SGHNT and YYREEE (reference sequence). This chain's CDR3 is CASSLAGASTDTQYF. Here the CDR3 DNA reads TGTGCCAGCAGCTTGGCGGGGGCCTCCACAGATACGCAGTATTTT.